This TCR beta chain stems from a study of blood T cell repertoires in COVID-19. The CDR3 is 13 amino acids. The germline V gene has CDR1 GTSNPN and CDR2 SVGIG (reference sequence). Here immunoSEQ multiplex PCR was the method, and the copy in TCRdb shows in-frame clones only, minus some. This sample has around 220,000 clones, with less than 90% found just once. In this sample, this clone turned up once. Sequence at one end of the junction differs from germline and may be a read error. Specimen: peripheral blood. The sequence was obtained from a man in his forties or fifties with active or convalescent COVID-19. This chain links TRBV30 with TRBJ2-5; D is perhaps TRBD1 (8 bases). In DNA, the CDR3 is TGTGCCTGGAATTTACGGGGGGACAGGTCGCCGAACTTC. Its protein product is CAWNLRGDRSPNF.